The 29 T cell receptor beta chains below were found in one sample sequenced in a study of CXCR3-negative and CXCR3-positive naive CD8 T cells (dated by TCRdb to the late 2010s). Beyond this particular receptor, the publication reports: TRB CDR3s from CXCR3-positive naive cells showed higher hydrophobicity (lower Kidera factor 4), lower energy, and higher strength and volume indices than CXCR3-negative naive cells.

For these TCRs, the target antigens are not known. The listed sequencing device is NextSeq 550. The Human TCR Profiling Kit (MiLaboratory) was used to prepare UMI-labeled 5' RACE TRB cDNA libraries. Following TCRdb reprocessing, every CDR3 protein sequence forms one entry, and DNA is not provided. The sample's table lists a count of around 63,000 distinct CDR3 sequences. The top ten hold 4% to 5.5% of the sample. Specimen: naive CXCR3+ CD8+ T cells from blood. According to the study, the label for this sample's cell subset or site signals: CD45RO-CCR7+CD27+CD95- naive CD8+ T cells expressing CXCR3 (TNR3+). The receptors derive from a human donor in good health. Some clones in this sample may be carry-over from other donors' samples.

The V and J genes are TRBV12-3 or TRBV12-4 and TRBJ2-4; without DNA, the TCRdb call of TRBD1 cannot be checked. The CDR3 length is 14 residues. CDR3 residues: CASSFRGHVYIQYF.

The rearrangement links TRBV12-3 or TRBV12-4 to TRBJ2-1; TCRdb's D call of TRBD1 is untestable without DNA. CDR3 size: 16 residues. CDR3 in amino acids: CASSLAQGGLNNEQFF.

CDR3: CASSQPRDDGYTF. The chain joins TRBV7-9 to TRBJ1-2; TCRdb outputs TRBD1, but without DNA this stays unchecked. The CDR3 has 13 residues. Germline V gene sequence: CDR1 SEHNR, CDR2 FQNEAQ (reference sequence).

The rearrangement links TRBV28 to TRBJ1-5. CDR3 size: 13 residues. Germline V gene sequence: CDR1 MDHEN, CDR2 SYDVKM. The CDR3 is CASSYVGYQPQHF.

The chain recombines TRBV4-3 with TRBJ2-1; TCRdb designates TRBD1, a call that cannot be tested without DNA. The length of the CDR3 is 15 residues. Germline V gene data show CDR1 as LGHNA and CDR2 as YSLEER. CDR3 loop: CASSQDRGLGNEQFF.

The CDR3 loop is CASIPLAGAGSEQFF. The V gene is TRBV7-6, the J gene TRBJ2-1; there is no DNA to check the TCRdb D call of TRBD2. The CDR3 runs to 15 residues. The germline V gene encodes CDR1 SGHVS and CDR2 FNYEAQ.

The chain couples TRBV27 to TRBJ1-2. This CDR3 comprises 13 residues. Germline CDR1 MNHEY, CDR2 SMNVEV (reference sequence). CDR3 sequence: CASSTWGNYGYTF.

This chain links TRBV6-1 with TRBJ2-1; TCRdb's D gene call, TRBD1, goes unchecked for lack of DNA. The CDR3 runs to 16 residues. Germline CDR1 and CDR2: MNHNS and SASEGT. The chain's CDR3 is CASSEDPAFSYNEQFF.

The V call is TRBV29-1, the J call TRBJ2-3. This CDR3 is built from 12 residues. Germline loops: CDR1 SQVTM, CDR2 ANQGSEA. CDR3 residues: CSVADTTDTQYF.

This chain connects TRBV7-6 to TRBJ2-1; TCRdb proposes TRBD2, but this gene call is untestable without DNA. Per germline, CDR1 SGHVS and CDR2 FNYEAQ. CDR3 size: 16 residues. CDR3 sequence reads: CASTSSSGSSYNEQFF.

The CDR3 sequence is CASSELAGISGNTIYF. The chain couples TRBV2 to TRBJ1-3. From germline, CDR1 is SNHLY and CDR2 FYNNEI. CDR3 size: 16 residues.

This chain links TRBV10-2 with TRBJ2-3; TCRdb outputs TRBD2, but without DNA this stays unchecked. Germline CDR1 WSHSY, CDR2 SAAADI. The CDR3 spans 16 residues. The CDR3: CASSEMAGGPGDTQYF.

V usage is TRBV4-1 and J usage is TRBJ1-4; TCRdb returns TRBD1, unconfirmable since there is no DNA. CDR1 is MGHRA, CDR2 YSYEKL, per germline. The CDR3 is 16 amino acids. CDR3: CASSQTGTSTNEKLFF.

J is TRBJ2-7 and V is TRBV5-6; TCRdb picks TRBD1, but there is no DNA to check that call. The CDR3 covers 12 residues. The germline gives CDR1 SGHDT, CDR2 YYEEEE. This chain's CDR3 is CASSLRGWEQYF.

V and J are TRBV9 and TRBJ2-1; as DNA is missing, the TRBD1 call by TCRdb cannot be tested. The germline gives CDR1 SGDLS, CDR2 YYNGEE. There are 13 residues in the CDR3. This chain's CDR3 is CASSGDIYNEQFF. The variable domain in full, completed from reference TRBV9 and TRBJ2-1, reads DSGVTQTPKHLITATGQRVTLRCSPRSGDLSVYWYQQSLDQGLQFLIQYYNGEERAKGNILERFSAQQFPDLHSELNLSSLELGDSALYFCASSGDIYNEQFFGPGTRLTVL.

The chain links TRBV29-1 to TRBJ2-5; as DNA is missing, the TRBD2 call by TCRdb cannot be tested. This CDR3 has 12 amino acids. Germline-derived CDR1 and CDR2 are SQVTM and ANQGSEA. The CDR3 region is CSALGTSGRGDF.

CDR3 region: CSVEALDSRVPETQYF. V is TRBV29-1 and J is TRBJ2-5; TCRdb lists TRBD1, though no DNA is available to test this call. Germline V lookup: CDR1 SQVTM, CDR2 ANQGSEA. This CDR3 contains 16 residues. The whole variable domain, filled in from reference TRBV29-1 and TRBJ2-5, reads SAVISQKPSRDICQRGTSLTIQCQVDSQVTMMFWYRQQPGQSLTLIATANQGSEATYESGFVIDKFPISRPNLTFSTLTVSNMSPEDSSIYLCSVEALDSRVPETQYFGPGTRLLVL.

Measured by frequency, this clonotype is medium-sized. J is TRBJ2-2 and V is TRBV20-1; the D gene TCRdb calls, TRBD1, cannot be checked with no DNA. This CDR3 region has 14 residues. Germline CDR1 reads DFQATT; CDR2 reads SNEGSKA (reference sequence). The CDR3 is CSARGQGATGELFF.

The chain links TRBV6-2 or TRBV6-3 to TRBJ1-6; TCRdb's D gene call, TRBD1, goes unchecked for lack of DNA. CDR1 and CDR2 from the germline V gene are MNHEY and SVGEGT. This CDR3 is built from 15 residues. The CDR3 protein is CASSYSIGDSSPLHF.

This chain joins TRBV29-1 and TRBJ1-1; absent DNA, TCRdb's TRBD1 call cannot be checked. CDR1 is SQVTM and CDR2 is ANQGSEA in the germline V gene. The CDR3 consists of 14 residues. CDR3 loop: CSVEGSVGGTEAFF.

CDR3 amino acids: CSVAGSSYEQYF. The gene calls are TRBV29-1 and TRBJ2-7. Germline CDR1 is SQVTM and CDR2 is ANQGSEA. The CDR3 consists of 12 residues.

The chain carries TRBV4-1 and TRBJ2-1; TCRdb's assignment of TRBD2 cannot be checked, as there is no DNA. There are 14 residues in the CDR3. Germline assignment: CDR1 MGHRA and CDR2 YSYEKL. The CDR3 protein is CASSQTVGLNEQFF.

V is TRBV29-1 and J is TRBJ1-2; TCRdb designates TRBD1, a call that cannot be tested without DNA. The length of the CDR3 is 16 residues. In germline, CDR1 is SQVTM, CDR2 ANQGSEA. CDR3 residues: CSVEDTLTDRDYGYTF.

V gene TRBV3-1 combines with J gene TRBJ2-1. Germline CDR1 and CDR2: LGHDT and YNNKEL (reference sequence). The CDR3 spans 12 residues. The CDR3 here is CASSQRTDEQFF.

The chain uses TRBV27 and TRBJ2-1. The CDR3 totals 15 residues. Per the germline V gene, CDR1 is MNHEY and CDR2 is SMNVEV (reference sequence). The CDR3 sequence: CASTRTLGSYNEQFF.

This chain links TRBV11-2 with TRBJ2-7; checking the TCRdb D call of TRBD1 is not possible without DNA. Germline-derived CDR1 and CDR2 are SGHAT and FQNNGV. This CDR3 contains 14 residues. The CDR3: CASSSTGQSYEQYF. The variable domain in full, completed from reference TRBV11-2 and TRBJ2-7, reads EAGVAQSPRYKIIEKRQSVAFWCNPISGHATLYWYQQILGQGPKLLIQFQNNGVVDDSQLPKDRFSAERLKGVDSTLKIQPAKLEDSAVYLCASSSTGQSYEQYFGPGTRLTVT.

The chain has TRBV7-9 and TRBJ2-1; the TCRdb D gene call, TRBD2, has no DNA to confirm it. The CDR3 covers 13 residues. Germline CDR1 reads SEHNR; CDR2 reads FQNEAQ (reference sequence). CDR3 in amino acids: CASRPAGYNEQFF.

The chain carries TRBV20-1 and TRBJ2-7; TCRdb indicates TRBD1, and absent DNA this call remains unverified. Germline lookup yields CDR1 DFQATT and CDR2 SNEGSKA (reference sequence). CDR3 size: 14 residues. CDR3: CSASRDRIGYEQYF.

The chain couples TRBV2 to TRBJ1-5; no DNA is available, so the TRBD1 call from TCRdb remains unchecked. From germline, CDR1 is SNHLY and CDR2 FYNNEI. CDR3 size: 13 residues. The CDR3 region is CASSPPFDQPQHF. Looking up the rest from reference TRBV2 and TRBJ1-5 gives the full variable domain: EPEVTQTPSHQVTQMGQEVILRCVPISNHLYFYWYRQILGQKVEFLVSFYNNEISEKSEIFDDQFSVERPDGSNFTLKIRSTKLEDSAMYFCASSPPFDQPQHFGDGTRLSIL.